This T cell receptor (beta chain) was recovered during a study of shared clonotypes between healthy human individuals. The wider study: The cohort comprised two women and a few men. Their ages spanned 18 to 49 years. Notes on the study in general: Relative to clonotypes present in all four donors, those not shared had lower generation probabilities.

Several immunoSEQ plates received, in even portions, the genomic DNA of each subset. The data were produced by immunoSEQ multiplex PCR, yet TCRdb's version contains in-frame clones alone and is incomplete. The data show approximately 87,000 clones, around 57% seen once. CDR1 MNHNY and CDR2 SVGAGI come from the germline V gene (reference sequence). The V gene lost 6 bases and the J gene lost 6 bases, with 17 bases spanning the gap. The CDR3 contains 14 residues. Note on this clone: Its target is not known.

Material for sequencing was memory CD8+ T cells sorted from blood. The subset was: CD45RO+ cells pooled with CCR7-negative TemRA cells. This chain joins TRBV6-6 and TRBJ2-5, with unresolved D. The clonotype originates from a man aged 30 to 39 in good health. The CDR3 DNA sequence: TGTGCCAGCAGCTCTGGGGTTGAGTCACAGACCCAGTACTTC. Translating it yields CASSSGVESQTQYF.